The clone carrying this T cell receptor beta chain was observed at least ten times. The source of the sample is a study of early T cells in non-severe SARS-CoV-2 infection. The CDR3 loop spans 15 amino acids. J was trimmed by 7 bases and V by 6 bases; bases with no gene match: 11. Per germline, CDR1 DFQATT and CDR2 SNEGSKA (reference sequence). TCRdb fed the 5' RACE reads into MiXCR, producing one record per CDR3 protein. Among 55,000 to 70,000 distinct CDR3 sequences listed, 10% were seen once. The V call is TRBV20-1, the J call TRBJ1-6; 8 nucleotides match TRBD1. This clonotype originated in an adult who was a healthcare worker with PCR-confirmed SARS-CoV-2 infection or an uninfected control (not recorded which). Sequences were obtained from whole blood. The CDR3 nucleotides read TGCAGTGCCCGGGGCGTGGACAGGGAAAATTCACCCCTCCACTTT. Its translation: CSARGVDRENSPLHF.